Sequencing of this T cell receptor (beta chain) was carried out in a study of T cell changes during pregnancy in multiple sclerosis. Sequenced by immunoSEQ multiplex PCR; TCRdb stores in-frame clones only, minus some. The table shows tens of thousands of clones, with around 90% occurring only once. The CDR3 covers 14 residues. V was clipped by 6 bases and J by 4 bases; unmatched bases: 7. Germline-derived CDR1 and CDR2 are GTSNPN and SVGIG (reference sequence). The sequence was obtained from a female donor with multiple sclerosis, enrolled in a pregnancy study. Sequenced here: peripheral blood, sampled in the first trimester of pregnancy. The J gene is TRBJ2-7, the V gene TRBV30, with 12 bases lining up with TRBD1. CDR3 protein: CACPSGQGAYEQYF. DNA for the CDR3: TGTGCCTGCCCCTCGGGACAGGGGGCTTACGAGCAGTACTTC.